A selection of T cell receptor beta chains follows, all from one sample in a study of T cells in pancreatic ductal adenocarcinoma. The method was immunoSEQ multiplex PCR; TCRdb's version includes in-frame clones alone and lacks a portion of them. The data contain approximately 97,000 clones, around 96% of them singletons. The source material was PBMCs. The receptor source for this set is a human donor with pancreatic ductal adenocarcinoma. CDR3s include the opening cysteine and the closing phenylalanine or tryptophan. D genes are given only for firm matches. Not all rows give a size; the values are once, few, many and, for expanded clones, a class.

TRBV4-2	NA	TRBD2	17	TRBJ2-1	CASSQDPSGSPYNEQFF	TGTGCCAGCAGCCAAGATCCTAGCGGGAGTCCGTACAATGAGCAGTTCTTC
TRBV10-2	once	NA	14	TRBJ1-1	CASKVTRMNTEAFF	TGCGCCAGCAAGGTGACAAGGATGAACACTGAAGCTTTCTTT
TRBV5-1	NA	TRBD1	15	TRBJ2-2	CASSLGQGHTGELFF	TGCGCCAGCAGCCTGGGACAGGGACACACCGGGGAGCTGTTTTTT
TRBV4-1	once	NA	15	TRBJ1-4	CASSQGRGSVEKLFF	TGCGCCAGCAGCCAAGGACGGGGAAGTGTTGAAAAACTGTTTTTT
TRBV19	once	NA	14	TRBJ1-5	CASRSDSSNQPQHF	TGTGCCAGTAGGTCGGACAGTAGCAATCAGCCCCAGCATTTT
TRBV7-9	NA	NA	13	TRBJ2-7	CASSLEGVHEQYF	TGTGCCAGCAGCTTAGAGGGGGTTCACGAGCAGTACTTC
TRBV10-3	NA	TRBD1	15	TRBJ2-2	CAILRQGWNTGELFF	TGTGCCATCCTCAGACAGGGGTGGAACACCGGGGAGCTGTTTTTT
TRBV10-3	NA	TRBD2	15	TRBJ2-3	CAIGLAGGYADTQYF	TGTGCCATCGGGCTAGCGGGAGGTTACGCAGATACGCAGTATTTT
TRBV7-9	NA	NA	13	TRBJ1-1	CASNGMGNTEAFF	TGTGCCAGCAACGGGATGGGGAACACTGAAGCTTTCTTT
TRBV10-3	once	TRBD2	14	TRBJ2-2	CAISQGGSTGELFF	TGTGCCATCAGCCAGGGAGGGAGCACCGGGGAGCTGTTTTTT
TRBV11-1	NA	NA	14	TRBJ2-7	CASSFGQGGYEQYF	TGTGCCAGCAGCTTTGGGCAGGGGGGCTACGAGCAGTACTTC
TRBV29-1	NA	TRBD1	15	TRBJ2-7	CSVEGAGTGPYEQYF	TGCAGCGTTGAAGGGGCCGGGACAGGGCCCTACGAGCAGTACTTC
TRBV7-9	NA	TRBD1	14	TRBJ2-7	CASSPTDRGYEQYF	TGTGCCAGCAGCCCGACAGACAGGGGTTACGAGCAGTACTTC
TRBV9	NA	NA	14	TRBJ2-2	CASSGAGQGSKLFF	TGTGCCAGCAGCGGAGCGGGCCAAGGGAGCAAGCTGTTTTTT
TRBV6-4	NA	TRBD2	14	TRBJ2-1	CASSELLAGGEQFF	TGTGCCAGCAGTGAGTTACTAGCGGGAGGTGAGCAGTTCTTC
TRBV10-3	NA	NA	14	TRBJ1-1	CATTGLGMNTEAFF	TGTGCCACCACGGGGTTGGGCATGAACACTGAAGCTTTCTTT
TRBV6-1	NA	NA	10	TRBJ1-1	CASMEYLAFF	TGTGCCAGCATGGAGTATTTGGCTTTCTTT
TRBV7-8	NA	TRBD2	16	TRBJ2-1	CASSVRLAGIYNEQFF	TGTGCCAGCAGCGTCAGACTAGCGGGAATCTACAATGAGCAGTTCTTC
TRBV13	NA	NA	14	TRBJ2-1	CASSLVPRYNEQFF	TGTGCCAGCAGCTTAGTTCCCAGGTACAATGAGCAGTTCTTC
TRBV6-5	NA	NA	13	TRBJ1-4	CASSYRSNEKLFF	TGTGCCAGCAGTTATAGGAGTAATGAAAAACTGTTTTTT
TRBV19	NA	NA	12	TRBJ2-5	CASSITAGTQYF	TGTGCCAGTAGTATCACCGCGGGGACCCAGTACTTC
TRBV5-1	NA	TRBD2	17	TRBJ2-2	CASSLEGLAGVTGELFF	TGCGCCAGCAGCTTAGAGGGACTAGCGGGAGTGACCGGGGAGCTGTTTTTT
TRBV2	NA	NA	14	TRBJ2-1	CASTRGLVENEQFF	TGTGCCAGCACTCGTGGTCTAGTGGAGAATGAGCAGTTCTTC
TRBV7-8	NA	TRBD1	15	TRBJ2-7	CASSTRTGDVHEQYF	TGTGCCAGCAGCACAAGGACAGGGGACGTCCACGAGCAGTACTTC
TRBV4-1	NA	TRBD1	15	TRBJ1-5	CASSQRTGGGQPQHF	TGCGCCAGCAGCCAACGGACAGGGGGCGGTCAGCCCCAGCATTTT
TRBV6-6	NA	NA	14	TRBJ2-7	CASSAYRVPYEQYF	TGTGCCAGCAGTGCGTACAGGGTGCCCTACGAGCAGTACTTC
TRBV7-9	NA	NA	14	TRBJ1-1	CASSPQGENTEAFF	TGTGCCAGCAGCCCACAGGGAGAGAACACTGAAGCTTTCTTT
TRBV15	NA	NA	14	TRBJ1-5	CATSSALGYQPQHF	TGTGCCACCAGCAGTGCCCTCGGGTATCAGCCCCAGCATTTT
TRBV30	NA	NA	11	TRBJ2-1	CAWSVLNEQFF	TGTGCCTGGAGTGTACTGAATGAGCAGTTCTTC
TRBV9	NA	NA	14	TRBJ2-7	CASSVDPTGYEQYF	TGTGCCAGCAGCGTAGACCCAACGGGTTACGAGCAGTACTTC
TRBV19	NA	NA	15	TRBJ2-7	CASSISGPNSYEQYF	TGTGCCAGTAGTATTTCTGGGCCTAATTCCTACGAGCAGTACTTC
TRBV6-1	NA	TRBD1	14	TRBJ2-3	CASSEGQGPDTQYF	TGTGCCAGCAGTGAAGGACAGGGGCCGGATACGCAGTATTTT
TRBV4-1	NA	NA	16	TRBJ2-7	CASSQPPGRGTYEQYF	TGCGCCAGCAGCCAACCACCGGGACGGGGGACCTACGAGCAGTACTTC
TRBV5-1	NA	NA	15	TRBJ2-3	CASSLVGGPGDTQYF	TGCGCCAGCAGCTTGGTCGGGGGTCCAGGAGATACGCAGTATTTT
TRBV14	NA	NA	15	TRBJ2-2	CASSHSGFYTGELFF	TGTGCCAGCAGCCATTCAGGGTTTTACACCGGGGAGCTGTTTTTT
TRBV25-1	NA	TRBD2	15	TRBJ2-2	CASSTGTSSPGELFF	TGTGCCAGCAGCACCGGGACTAGCTCCCCCGGGGAGCTGTTTTTT
TRBV29-1	NA	NA	14	TRBJ1-1	CSVETGRGNTEAFF	TGCAGCGTTGAAACGGGCAGGGGGAACACTGAAGCTTTCTTT
TRBV15	NA	TRBD1	14	TRBJ1-1	CATSRQGADTEAFF	TGTGCCACCAGCAGACAGGGGGCGGACACTGAAGCTTTCTTT
TRBV18	NA	TRBD1	15	TRBJ1-2	CASSEYGQANYGYTF	TGTGCCAGCTCAGAATACGGACAGGCGAACTATGGCTACACCTTC
TRBV6-5	NA	NA	12	TRBJ2-7	CASRNPGYEQYF	TGTGCCAGCAGGAATCCAGGGTACGAGCAGTACTTC
TRBV11-2	NA	NA	15	TRBJ2-1	CASSLELAVYNEQFF	TGTGCCAGCAGCTTAGAACTAGCAGTCTACAATGAGCAGTTCTTC
TRBV27	NA	NA	14	TRBJ2-7	CASSLQAQTYEQYF	TGTGCCAGCAGTTTACAGGCCCAAACCTACGAGCAGTACTTC
TRBV4-3	NA	NA	17	TRBJ2-7	CASSQGKVCWSSYEQYF	TGCGCCAGCAGCCAAGGGAAAGTATGTTGGAGCTCCTACGAGCAGTACTTC
TRBV28	once	TRBD2	15	TRBJ2-5	CASSPSGRGLETQYF	TGTGCCAGCAGTCCTAGCGGGAGGGGATTGGAGACCCAGTACTTC
TRBV29-1	NA	NA	13	TRBJ1-2	CSVEDVRSIGYTF	TGCAGCGTTGAAGATGTTCGCAGTATCGGCTACACCTTC
TRBV10-3	few	NA	11	TRBJ2-1	CAIRTEGEQFF	TGTGCCATCAGAACCGAGGGTGAGCAGTTCTTC
TRBV5-4	NA	NA	18	TRBJ2-1	CASSLPPPRYGSYNEQFF	TGTGCCAGCAGCTTGCCCCCCCCTAGGTACGGCTCCTACAATGAGCAGTTCTTC
TRBV4-2	NA	NA	18	TRBJ2-1	CASSQDRVIAETYNEQFF	TGTGCCAGCAGCCAAGATAGGGTGATAGCGGAGACCTACAATGAGCAGTTCTTC
TRBV7-2	NA	NA	12	TRBJ2-7	CASSVTVNEQYF	TGTGCCAGCAGCGTAACGGTAAACGAGCAGTACTTC
TRBV6-5	NA	TRBD2	13	TRBJ2-2	CASSGSNTGELFF	TGTGCCAGTAGCGGGTCGAACACCGGGGAGCTGTTTTTT
TRBV5-1	once	NA	14	TRBJ1-5	CASSWRESYQPQHF	TGCGCCAGCAGTTGGAGGGAATCATATCAGCCCCAGCATTTT
TRBV12-5	NA	NA	14	TRBJ2-1	CASGLGQTYNEQFF	TGTGCTAGTGGTCTTGGACAAACCTACAATGAGCAGTTCTTC
TRBV28	NA	TRBD1	15	TRBJ1-2	CASSPRGQGRGGYTF	TGTGCCAGCAGCCCTCGGGGACAGGGAAGGGGAGGCTACACCTTC
TRBV4-3	NA	NA	14	TRBJ2-5	CASSQFSFQETQYF	TGCGCCAGCAGCCAATTCAGTTTCCAAGAGACCCAGTACTTC
TRBV27	NA	NA	16	TRBJ2-3	CASSLSRGLWADTQYF	TGTGCCAGCAGTTTATCTCGAGGGTTGTGGGCAGATACGCAGTATTTT
TRBV2	NA	NA	13	TRBJ2-7	CASSEQGMGEQYF	TGTGCCAGCAGTGAACAGGGGATGGGGGAGCAGTACTTC
TRBV9	NA	TRBD2	15	TRBJ2-1	CASSVRGEIDNEQFF	TGTGCCAGCAGCGTACGGGGGGAGATCGACAATGAGCAGTTCTTC
TRBV27	once	NA	15	TRBJ2-6	CASSFWGSGANVLTF	TGTGCCAGCAGTTTTTGGGGCTCCGGGGCCAACGTCCTGACTTTC
TRBV20-1	NA	NA	10	TRBJ2-5	CSANDRRKHF	TGCAGTGCTAACGACAGGAGAAAGCACTTC